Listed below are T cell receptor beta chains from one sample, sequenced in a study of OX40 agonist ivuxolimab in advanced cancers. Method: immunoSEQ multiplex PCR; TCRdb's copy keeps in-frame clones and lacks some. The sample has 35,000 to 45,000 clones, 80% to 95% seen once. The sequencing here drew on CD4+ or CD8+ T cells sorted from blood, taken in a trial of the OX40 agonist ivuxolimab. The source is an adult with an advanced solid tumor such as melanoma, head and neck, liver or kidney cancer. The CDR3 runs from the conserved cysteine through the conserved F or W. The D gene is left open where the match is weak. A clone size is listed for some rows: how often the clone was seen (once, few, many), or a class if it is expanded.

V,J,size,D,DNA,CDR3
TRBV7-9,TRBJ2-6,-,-,TGCGCCAGCAGCCAAGATCTTAGCTCTGGGGCCAACGTCCTGACTTTC,CASSQDLSSGANVLTF
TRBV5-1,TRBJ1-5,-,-,TGCGCCAGCAGCTTTGGGCTCAATCAGCCCCAGCATTTT,CASSFGLNQPQHF
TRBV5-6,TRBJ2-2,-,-,TGTGCCACCTTCCTGGGGCCCAGGGTTACCGGGGAGCTGTTTTTT,CATFLGPRVTGELFF
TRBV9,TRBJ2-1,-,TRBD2,TGTGCCAGCAGTATTAGCGGGAGCTCTTCCAATGAGCAGTTCTTC,CASSISGSSSNEQFF
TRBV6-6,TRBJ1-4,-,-,TGTGCCAGCAGTCCGTGGCGGGGGGGGGAAAAACTGTTTTTT,CASSPWRGGEKLFF
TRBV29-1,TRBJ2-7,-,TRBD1,TGCAGCGTTGGGACAGGGTCCCACGAGCAGTACTTC,CSVGTGSHEQYF
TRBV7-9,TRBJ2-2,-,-,TGTGCCAGCAGCTTCGGTTCTGGGTCGGGGACCGGGGAGCTGTTTTTT,CASSFGSGSGTGELFF
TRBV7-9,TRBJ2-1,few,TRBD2,TGTGCCAGCAGAGGGCGGGAGGGCTACAATGAGCAGTTCTTC,CASRGREGYNEQFF
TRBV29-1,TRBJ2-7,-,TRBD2,TGCAGCGCTGAGACTAGCGGAGAAATCTACGAGCAGTACTTC,CSAETSGEIYEQYF
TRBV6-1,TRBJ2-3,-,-,TGTGCCAGCGAGGTGTGGCGGTTCACAGATACGCAGTATTTT,CASEVWRFTDTQYF
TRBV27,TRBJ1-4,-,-,TGTGCCAGCAGTTTATTGGAGGGTCGGGAAAAACTGTTTTTT,CASSLLEGREKLFF
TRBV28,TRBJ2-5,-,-,TGTGCCAGCAGTTTATTATTCGCTCTCGGCGGGGAGACCCAGTACTTC,CASSLLFALGGETQYF
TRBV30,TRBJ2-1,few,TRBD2,TGTGCCTGGAGCGGGACTAGCGGGGCCTACAATGAGCAGTTCTTC,CAWSGTSGAYNEQFF
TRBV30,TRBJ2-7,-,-,TGTGCCTGGACAGAGGGAGTTGGCTACGAGCAGTACTTC,CAWTEGVGYEQYF
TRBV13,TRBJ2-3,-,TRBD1,TGTGCCAGCAGTAGGGGGACAGGGTGGACAGATACGCAGTATTTT,CASSRGTGWTDTQYF
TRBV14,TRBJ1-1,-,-,TGTGCCAGCAGCCTAAGGGGGATGAACACTGAAGCTTTCTTT,CASSLRGMNTEAFF
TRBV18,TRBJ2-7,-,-,TGTGCCAGCTCACCCTTCGACAGAGCCGTCGGAACCTACGAGCAGTACTTC,CASSPFDRAVGTYEQYF
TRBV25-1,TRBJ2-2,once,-,TGTGCCAGCAGTGAACCCAAAAACACCGGGGAGCTGTTTTTT,CASSEPKNTGELFF
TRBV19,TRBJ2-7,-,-,TGTGCCAGTAGTCCTGTAAAGTACTCCTACGAGCAGTACTTC,CASSPVKYSYEQYF
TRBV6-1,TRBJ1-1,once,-,TGTGCCAGCAAGTGGGAAGCGGCTGAAGCTTTCTTT,CASKWEAAEAFF
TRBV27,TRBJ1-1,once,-,TGTGCCAGCAGTTCGACAGTGAACACTGAAGCTTTCTTT,CASSSTVNTEAFF
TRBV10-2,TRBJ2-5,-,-,TGCGCCAGCACCCAGGATAGCGGACAAGAGACCCAGTACTTC,CASTQDSGQETQYF
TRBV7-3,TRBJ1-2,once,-,TGTGCCAGCAGCATGGGACCGAGTGATGGCTACACCTTC,CASSMGPSDGYTF
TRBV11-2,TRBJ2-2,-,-,TGTGCCAGCAGCTTAGAGGTTGGGCGGGTCCCCGGGGAGCTGTTTTTT,CASSLEVGRVPGELFF
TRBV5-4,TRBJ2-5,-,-,TGTGCCAGCAGCTCCTCCGGGACCCTGGAGACCCAGTACTTC,CASSSSGTLETQYF
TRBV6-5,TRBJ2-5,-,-,TGTGCCAGCAGAGGGACCACGGATCCGACCCAGTACTTC,CASRGTTDPTQYF
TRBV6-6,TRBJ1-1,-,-,TGTGCCAGCAGCTCAAACCCTACGAACACTGAAGCTTTCTTT,CASSSNPTNTEAFF
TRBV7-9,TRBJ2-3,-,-,TGTGCCAGCAGCATGACTAGTTCGGATACGCAGTATTTT,CASSMTSSDTQYF
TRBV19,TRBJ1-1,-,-,TGTGCCAGTTCCATTATAGGTGCTGAAGCTTTCTTT,CASSIIGAEAFF
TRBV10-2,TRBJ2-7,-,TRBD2,TGCGCCAGCAGTGACCCGAGGTTGGGACTAGTTTGGAACTACGAGCAGTACTTC,CASSDPRLGLVWNYEQYF
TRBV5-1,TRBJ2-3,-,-,TGCGCCAGCAGCTTGGAACTAGCAACAGATACGCAGTATTTT,CASSLELATDTQYF
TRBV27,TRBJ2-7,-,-,TGTGCCAGCAACCAAGGCGGCCTATCCTACGAGCAGTACTTC,CASNQGGLSYEQYF
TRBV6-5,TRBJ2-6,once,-,TGTGCCAGCAGTTCGAGATCTGGGGCCAACGTCCTGACTTTC,CASSSRSGANVLTF
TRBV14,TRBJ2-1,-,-,TGTGCCAGCAGCCAATTTAATCCTGCGGAGCAGTTCTTC,CASSQFNPAEQFF
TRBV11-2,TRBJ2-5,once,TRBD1,TGTGCCAGCAGCTTTCACAGGGGGCAAGAGACCCAGTACTTC,CASSFHRGQETQYF
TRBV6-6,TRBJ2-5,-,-,TGTGCCAGCAGGAGGAACCTACAAGAGACCCAGTACTTC,CASRRNLQETQYF
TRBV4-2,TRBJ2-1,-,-,TGTGCCAGCAGCCAAGGGACCCCTTACAATGAGCAGTTCTTC,CASSQGTPYNEQFF
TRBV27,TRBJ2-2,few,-,TGTGCCAGCAGTTTATCGGGGAGTACCGGGGAGCTGTTTTTT,CASSLSGSTGELFF
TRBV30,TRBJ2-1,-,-,TGTGCCTGGAGTACCGGGAATGAGCAGTTCTTC,CAWSTGNEQFF
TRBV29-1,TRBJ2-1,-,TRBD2,TGCAGCGTTGAAGATGGATCAGGGCGGGAGTACAATGAGCAGTTCTTC,CSVEDGSGREYNEQFF
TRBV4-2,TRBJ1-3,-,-,TGTGCCAGCAGCCAAGACTCCCTCGGAAACACCATATATTTT,CASSQDSLGNTIYF
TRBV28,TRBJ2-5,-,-,TGTGCCAGCAGTGCCTCTCAAGAGACCCAGTACTTC,CASSASQETQYF
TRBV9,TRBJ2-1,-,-,TGTGCCAGCAGCGCCGGGGGCGGGAGTGGCGATGAGCAGTTCTTC,CASSAGGGSGDEQFF
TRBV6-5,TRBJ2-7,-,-,TGTGCCAGCAGCCGGGGAGACTACGAGCAGTACTTC,CASSRGDYEQYF
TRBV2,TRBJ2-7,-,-,TGTGCCAGCAGTGAAGCCCCAGGCTCCTACGAGCAGTACTTC,CASSEAPGSYEQYF
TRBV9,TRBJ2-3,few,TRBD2,TGTGCCAGCAGCGTACATGGCCTAGCGGGAACCACAGATACGCAGTATTTT,CASSVHGLAGTTDTQYF
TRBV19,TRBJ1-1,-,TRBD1,TGTGCCAGTAGTATTTCAGGGGGACTTGGGAACACTGAAGCTTTCTTT,CASSISGGLGNTEAFF
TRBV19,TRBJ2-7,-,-,TGTGCCAGTAGTCCTACTTTTTGGTCCTACGAGCAGTACTTC,CASSPTFWSYEQYF
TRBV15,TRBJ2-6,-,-,TGTGCCACCAGCAGAGATCCGGGCCCAGGTTCTGGGGCCAACGTCCTGACTTTC,CATSRDPGPGSGANVLTF
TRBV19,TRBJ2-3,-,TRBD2,TGTGCCAGTAGTATAGGGAGTAGCGGGAGTGCAGATACGCAGTATTTT,CASSIGSSGSADTQYF
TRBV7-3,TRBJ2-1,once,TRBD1,TGTGCCAGCAGCCCCTTTACAGGGGGCTTAGTGAATGAGCAGTTCTTC,CASSPFTGGLVNEQFF
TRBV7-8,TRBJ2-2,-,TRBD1,TGTGCCAGCAGCAAAACAGGGGGATCCGGGGAGCTGTTTTTT,CASSKTGGSGELFF
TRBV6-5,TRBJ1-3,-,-,TGTGCCAGCAGTCCGACAGGTGGCTCTGGAAACACCATATATTTT,CASSPTGGSGNTIYF
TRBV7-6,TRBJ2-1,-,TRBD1,TGTGCCAGCGGCCGAACCGGGACAGGGATTAATGAGCAGTTCTTC,CASGRTGTGINEQFF
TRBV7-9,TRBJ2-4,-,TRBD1,TGTGCCAGCAGCTCCAACCAAAGGACAGGGCAACGGAACATTCAGTACTTC,CASSSNQRTGQRNIQYF